This T cell receptor beta chain was profiled in a study of T cell responses to AZD1222 COVID-19 vaccine. Notes on this clone: Its antigen is unknown.

CDR3 length equals 15 residues. Trimming left V 1 base short and J 3 bases short, with 12 bases between. Germline CDR1 GTSNPN, CDR2 SVGIG (reference sequence). Clones were read by immunoSEQ multiplex PCR, and TCRdb kept only the in-frame ones, dropping some. Seen here are about 140,000 clones, about 93% observed once, and the top ten hold approximately 6.8%. The study's findings and limits: Just a handful of AZD1222 recipients were seropositive at baseline.

The origin of this receptor is an adult who received the AZD1222 COVID-19 vaccine. The chain uses TRBV30 and TRBJ1-4; D uncertain. The specimen comprised peripheral blood, sampled 28 days after the second AZD1222 dose. This CDR3 reads CAWSATEGANEKLFF. The CDR3, as DNA: TGTGCCTGGAGTGCGACCGAGGGTGCTAATGAAAAACTGTTTTTT. Supplemented by reference TRBV30 and TRBJ1-4, the full variable domain reads SQTIHQWPATLVQPVGSPLSLECTVEGTSNPNLYWYRQAAGRGLQLLFYSVGIGQISSEVPQNLSASRPQDRQFILSSKKLLLSDSGFYLCAWSATEGANEKLFFGSGTQLSVL.